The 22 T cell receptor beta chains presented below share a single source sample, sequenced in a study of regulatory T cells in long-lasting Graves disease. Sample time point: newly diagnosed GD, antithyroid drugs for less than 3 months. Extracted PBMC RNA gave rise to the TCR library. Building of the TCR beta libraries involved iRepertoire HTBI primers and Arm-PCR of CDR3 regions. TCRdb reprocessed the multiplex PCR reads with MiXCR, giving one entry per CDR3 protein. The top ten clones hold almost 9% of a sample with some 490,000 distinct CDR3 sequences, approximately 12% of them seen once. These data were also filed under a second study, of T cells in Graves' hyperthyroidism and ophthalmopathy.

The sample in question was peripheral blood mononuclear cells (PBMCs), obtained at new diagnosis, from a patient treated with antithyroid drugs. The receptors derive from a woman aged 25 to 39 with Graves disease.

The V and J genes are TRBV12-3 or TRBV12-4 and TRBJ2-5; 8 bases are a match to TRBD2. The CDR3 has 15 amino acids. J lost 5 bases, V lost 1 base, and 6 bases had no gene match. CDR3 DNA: TGTGCCAGCAGTTTAGAGGGGACTAGTGCTGAGACCCAGTACTTC. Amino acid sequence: CASSLEGTSAETQYF.

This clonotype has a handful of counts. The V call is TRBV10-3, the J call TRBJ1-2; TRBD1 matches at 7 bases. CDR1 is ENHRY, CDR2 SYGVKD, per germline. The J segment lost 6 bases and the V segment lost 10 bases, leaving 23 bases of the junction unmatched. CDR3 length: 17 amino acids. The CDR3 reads CATRGIGQVGEGHGYTF. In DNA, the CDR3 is TGTGCCACCAGGGGGATCGGACAGGTCGGCGAGGGTCATGGCTACACCTTC.

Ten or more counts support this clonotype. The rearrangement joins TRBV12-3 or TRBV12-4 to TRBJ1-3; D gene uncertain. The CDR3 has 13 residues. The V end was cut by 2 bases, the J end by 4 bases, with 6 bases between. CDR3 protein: CASSLTAGNTIYF. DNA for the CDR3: TGTGCCAGCAGTTTAACGGCAGGAAACACCATATATTTT.

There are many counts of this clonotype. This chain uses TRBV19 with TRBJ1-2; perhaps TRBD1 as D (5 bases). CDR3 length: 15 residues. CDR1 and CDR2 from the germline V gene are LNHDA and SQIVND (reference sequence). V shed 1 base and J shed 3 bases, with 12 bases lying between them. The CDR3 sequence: CASSIAGRDHYGYTF. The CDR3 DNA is TGTGCCAGTAGTATAGCAGGCAGGGATCACTATGGCTACACCTTC.

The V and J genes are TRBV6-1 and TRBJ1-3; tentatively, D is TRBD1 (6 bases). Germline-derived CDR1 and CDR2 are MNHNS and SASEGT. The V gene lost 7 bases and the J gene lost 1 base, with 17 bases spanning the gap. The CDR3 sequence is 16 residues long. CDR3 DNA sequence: TGTGCCAGCACAAGCCGGGGGCTGGGGTCTGGAAACACCATATATTTT. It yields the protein CASTSRGLGSGNTIYF.

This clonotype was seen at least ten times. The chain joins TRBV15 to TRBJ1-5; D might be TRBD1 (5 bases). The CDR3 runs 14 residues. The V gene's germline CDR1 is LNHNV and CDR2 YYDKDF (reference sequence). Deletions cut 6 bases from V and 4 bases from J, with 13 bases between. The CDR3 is CATRGPGLNQPQHF. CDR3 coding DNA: TGTGCCACCAGAGGGCCGGGACTGAATCAGCCCCAGCATTTT.

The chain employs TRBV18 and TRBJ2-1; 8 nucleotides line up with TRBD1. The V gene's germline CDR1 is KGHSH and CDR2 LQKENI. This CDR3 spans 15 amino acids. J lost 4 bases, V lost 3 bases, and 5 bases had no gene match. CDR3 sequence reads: CASSPTGAQYNEQFF. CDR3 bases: TGTGCCAGCTCACCGACAGGGGCGCAGTACAATGAGCAGTTCTTC.

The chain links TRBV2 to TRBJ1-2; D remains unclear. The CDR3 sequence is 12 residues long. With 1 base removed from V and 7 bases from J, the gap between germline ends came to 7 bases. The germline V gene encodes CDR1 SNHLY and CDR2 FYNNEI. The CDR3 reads CASSEGASGYTF. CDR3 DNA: TGTGCCAGCAGTGAAGGGGCTAGTGGCTACACCTTC.

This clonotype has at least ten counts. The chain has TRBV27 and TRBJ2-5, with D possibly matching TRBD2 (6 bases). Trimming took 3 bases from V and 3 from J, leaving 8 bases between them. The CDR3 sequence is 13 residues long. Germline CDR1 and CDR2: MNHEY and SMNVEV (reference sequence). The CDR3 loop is CASSFWGEETQYF. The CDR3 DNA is TGTGCCAGCAGTTTCTGGGGGGAAGAGACCCAGTACTTC.

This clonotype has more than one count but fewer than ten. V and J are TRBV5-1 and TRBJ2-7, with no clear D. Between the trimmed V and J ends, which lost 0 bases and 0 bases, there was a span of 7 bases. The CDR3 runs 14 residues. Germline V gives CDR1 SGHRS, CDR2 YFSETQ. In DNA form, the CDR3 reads TGCGCCAGCAGCTTGGTCCAAACCTCCTACGAGCAGTACTTC. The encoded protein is CASSLVQTSYEQYF.

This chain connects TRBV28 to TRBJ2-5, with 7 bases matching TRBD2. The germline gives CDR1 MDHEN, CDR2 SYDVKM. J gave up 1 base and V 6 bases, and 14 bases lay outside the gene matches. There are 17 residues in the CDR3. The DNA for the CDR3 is TGTGCCAGCAGCCTCTCTATAGCGGGCGATATCCAAGAGACCCAGTACTTC. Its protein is CASSLSIAGDIQETQYF. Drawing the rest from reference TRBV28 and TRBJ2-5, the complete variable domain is DVKVTQSSRYLVKRTGEKVFLECVQDMDHENMFWYRQDPGLGLRLIYFSYDVKMKEKGDIPEGYSVSREKKERFSLILESASTNQTSMYLCASSLSIAGDIQETQYFGPGTRLLVL.

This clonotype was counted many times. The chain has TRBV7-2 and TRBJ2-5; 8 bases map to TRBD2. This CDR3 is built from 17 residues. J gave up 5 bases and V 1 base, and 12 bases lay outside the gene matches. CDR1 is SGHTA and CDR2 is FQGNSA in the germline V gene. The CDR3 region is CASSLGSSGSSGETQYF. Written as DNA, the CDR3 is TGTGCCAGCAGCTTAGGGTCTAGCGGGTCGTCTGGGGAGACCCAGTACTTC.

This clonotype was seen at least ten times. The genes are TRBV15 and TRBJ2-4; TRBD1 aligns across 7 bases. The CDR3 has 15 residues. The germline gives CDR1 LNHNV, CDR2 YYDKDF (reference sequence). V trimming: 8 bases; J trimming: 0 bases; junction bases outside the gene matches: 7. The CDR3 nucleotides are TGTGCCACCGGAGACAGGGCTCTAGCCAAAAACATTCAGTACTTC. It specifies CATGDRALAKNIQYF.

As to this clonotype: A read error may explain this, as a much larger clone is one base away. CDR3 in DNA: TGCAGTGCCCATCGCTCCGGGACACTCAACACCGGGGAGCTGTTTTTT. Its translation is CSAHRSGTLNTGELFF. The genes are TRBV20-1 and TRBJ2-2, with a weak D call TRBD1 (6 bases). V lost 6 bases and J lost 2, with 19 bases in between. This CDR3 is built from 16 residues. The germline gives CDR1 DFQATT, CDR2 SNEGSKA (reference sequence).

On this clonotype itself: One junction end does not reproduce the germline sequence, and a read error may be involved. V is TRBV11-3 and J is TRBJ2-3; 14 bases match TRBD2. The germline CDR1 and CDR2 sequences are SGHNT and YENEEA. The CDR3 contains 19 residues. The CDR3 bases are TGTGCCAGCAGCTTAGCACCACGGGGGACTAGCGGGAGCGCAGATACGCAGTACTTT. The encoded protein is CASSLAPRGTSGSADTQYF. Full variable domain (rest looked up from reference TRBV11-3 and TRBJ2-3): EAGVVQSPRYKIIEKKQPVAFWCNPISGHNTLYWYLQNLGQGPELLIRYENEEAVDDSQLPKDRFSAERLKGVDSTLKIQPAELGDSAVYLCASSLAPRGTSGSADTQYFGPGTRLTVL.

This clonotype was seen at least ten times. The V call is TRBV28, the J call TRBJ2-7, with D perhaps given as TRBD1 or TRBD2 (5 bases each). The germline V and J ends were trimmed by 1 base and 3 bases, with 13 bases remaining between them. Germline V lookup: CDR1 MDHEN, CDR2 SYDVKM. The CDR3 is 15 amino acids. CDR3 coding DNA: TGTGCCAGCAGTTTATCCGGGACGGTAAGCTACGAGCAGTACTTC. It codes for CASSLSGTVSYEQYF.

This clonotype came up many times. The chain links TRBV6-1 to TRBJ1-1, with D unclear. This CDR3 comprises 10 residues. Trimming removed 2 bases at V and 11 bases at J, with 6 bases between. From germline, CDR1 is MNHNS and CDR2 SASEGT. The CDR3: CASSERSAFF. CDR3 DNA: TGTGCCAGCAGTGAACGTTCGGCTTTCTTT.

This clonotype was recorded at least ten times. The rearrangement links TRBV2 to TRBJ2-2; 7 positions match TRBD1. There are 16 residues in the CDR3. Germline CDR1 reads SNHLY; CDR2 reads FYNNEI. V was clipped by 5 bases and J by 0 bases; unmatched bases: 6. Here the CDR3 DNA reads TGTGCCAGCAGTCCCCGGACAGGAGCGAACACCGGGGAGCTGTTTTTT. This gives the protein CASSPRTGANTGELFF.

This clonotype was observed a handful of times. The CDR3, as DNA: TGTGCCAGCAGCTTGTCTCGGCAGGGTGAGCAGCCCCAGCATTTT. This codes for CASSLSRQGEQPQHF. The J gene is TRBJ1-5, the V gene TRBV5-5; D might be TRBD1 (5 bases). The CDR3 spans 15 residues. V was cut by 1 base and J by 7 bases, with 15 bases left in between. Germline CDR1 is SGHKS and CDR2 is YYEKEE (reference sequence).

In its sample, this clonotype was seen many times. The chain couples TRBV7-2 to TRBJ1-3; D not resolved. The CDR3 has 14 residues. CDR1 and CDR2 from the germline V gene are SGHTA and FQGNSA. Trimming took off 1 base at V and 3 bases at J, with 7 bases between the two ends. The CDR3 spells CASSLDSGGNTIYF. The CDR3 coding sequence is TGTGCCAGCAGCTTAGATTCGGGTGGAAACACCATATATTTT. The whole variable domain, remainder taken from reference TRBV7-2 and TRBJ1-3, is GAGVSQSPSNKVTEKGKDVELRCDPISGHTALYWYRQSLGQGLEFLIYFQGNSAPDKSGLPSDRFSAERTGGSVSTLTIQRTQQEDSAVYLCASSLDSGGNTIYFGEGSWLTVV.

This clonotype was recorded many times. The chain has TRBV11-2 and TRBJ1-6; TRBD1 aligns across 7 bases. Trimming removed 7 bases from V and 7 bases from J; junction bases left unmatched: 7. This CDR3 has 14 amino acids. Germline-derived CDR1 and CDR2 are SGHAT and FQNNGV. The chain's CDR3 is CASTKGAVNSPLHF. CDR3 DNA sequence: TGTGCCAGCACCAAGGGGGCAGTAAATTCACCCCTCCACTTT.

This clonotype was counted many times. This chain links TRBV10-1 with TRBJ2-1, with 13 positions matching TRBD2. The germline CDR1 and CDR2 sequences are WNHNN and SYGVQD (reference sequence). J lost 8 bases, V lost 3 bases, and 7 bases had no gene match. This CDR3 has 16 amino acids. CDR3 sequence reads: CASSDPGLAGSDEQFF. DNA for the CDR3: TGCGCCAGCAGTGACCCGGGACTAGCGGGATCTGATGAGCAGTTCTTC.